This T cell receptor beta chain stems from a study of regulatory T cells in long-lasting Graves disease. Study-level results: Among samples with persistent disease, TRBV28, TRBJ1-2 and TRBJ2-5 were favored.

Concerning this clonotype itself: Antigen unknown.

Noted time point: newly diagnosed GD, antithyroid drugs for less than 3 months. RNA from PBMCs was the source of the TCR library. Between the trimmed V and J ends, which lost 5 bases and 7 bases, there was a span of 11 bases. CDR1 and CDR2 from the germline V gene are KGHDR and SFDVKD. The CDR3 runs 13 residues. In building TCR beta libraries, iRepertoire HTBI primers were used together with Arm-PCR of CDR3 regions. TCRdb passed the multiplex PCR reads through MiXCR, listing each CDR3 protein once. The data contain 560,000 or so distinct CDR3 sequences, 15% to 20% of them singletons. These data were likewise used in another study, on T cells in Graves' hyperthyroidism and ophthalmopathy. From that study: Most thyroid clonotypes that were expanded above 0.001 also turned up in blood. Ophthalmopathy, as predicted by the model, came a median approximately 5.9 months after the prediction.

V is TRBV24-1 and J is TRBJ2-4, with D maybe TRBD2 (6 bases). This receptor was obtained from a man aged 18 to 35 with Graves disease. The sample here was peripheral blood mononuclear cells (PBMCs), taken at new diagnosis, from a patient treated with antithyroid drugs. The CDR3, as DNA: TGTGCCACCAGTGCGGGGGATAGGAACATTCAGTACTTC. The encoded protein is CATSAGDRNIQYF.